Shown below are 20 T cell receptor beta chains from a single sample sequenced in a study of Graves' ophthalmopathy and Graves' hyperthyroidism. Investigators amplified TCR beta CDR3 regions from RNA transcripts. First-round RT-PCR employed HTBI primers, with a second-round multiplex PCR after it. TCRdb recomputed calls from the multiplex PCR reads with MiXCR, one row per CDR3 protein. This sample has hundreds of thousands of distinct CDR3 sequences, with about a fifth found just once. Sequencing was carried out using peripheral blood. Every receptor here comes from a young woman with stable Graves' hyperthyroidism. Some clones in this sample may be carry-over from other donors' samples.

This clonotype was detected many times. The chain recombines TRBV30 with TRBJ1-1; unclear D gene. The CDR3 loop spans 12 amino acids. CDR1 and CDR2 (germline): GTSNPN, SVGIG (reference sequence). Trimming stripped 3 bases from V and 8 bases from J, with 13 bases between. CDR3 sequence (DNA): TGTGCCTGGAGCCGGGGTAGGGCAGAAGCTTTCTTT. Amino acid sequence: CAWSRGRAEAFF.

This clonotype has a count of ten or more. V gene TRBV20-1 combines with J gene TRBJ1-2; perhaps TRBD1 as D (6 bases). V lost 6 bases and J 5 bases, leaving 13 bases between the germline ends. CDR3 size: 12 residues. Germline CDR1 DFQATT, CDR2 SNEGSKA (reference sequence). This chain's CDR3 is CSAETGLYGYTF. CDR3 sequence (DNA): TGCAGTGCGGAGACAGGCCTTTATGGCTACACCTTC.

The rearrangement joins TRBV6-1 to TRBJ2-7; 7 bases are shared with TRBD1. After removal of 8 bases from V and 2 bases from J, the junction contained 6 bases not matched to a gene. CDR3 length: 13 residues. Germline-derived CDR1 and CDR2 are MNHNS and SASEGT. CDR3 sequence (DNA): TGTGCCAGCTGCCGGCAGGGGGCCTACGAGCAGTACTTC. This translates into CASCRQGAYEQYF.

This clonotype was found many times. J is TRBJ2-2 and V is TRBV7-2, with no clear D. Germline V gene lookup returns CDR1 SGHTA and CDR2 FQGNSA. This CDR3 is 15 amino acids long. V lost 2 bases and J lost 0, with 7 bases in between. The CDR3 loop is CASSLNSPNTGELFF. CDR3 in DNA: TGTGCCAGCAGCTTAAACAGCCCGAACACCGGGGAGCTGTTTTTT.

The chain is built from TRBV6-1 and TRBJ2-7; 9 bases are a match to TRBD2. V shed 0 bases and J 3 bases; nucleotides not matched to a gene: 6. This CDR3 is built from 16 residues. The V gene's germline CDR1 is MNHNS and CDR2 SASEGT. CDR3 loop: CASSEAFVTSGYEQYF. DNA for the CDR3: TGTGCCAGCAGTGAAGCCTTCGTGACTAGCGGCTACGAGCAGTACTTC.

This clonotype was detected many times. This chain links TRBV20-1 with TRBJ2-7; TRBD2 aligns across 10 bases. Germline V gene sequence: CDR1 DFQATT, CDR2 SNEGSKA (reference sequence). The V segment lost 3 bases and the J segment 4 bases; nucleotides outside the gene matches: 6. The CDR3 loop spans 14 amino acids. The CDR3 bases are TGCAGTGCTAGTGCGCCTAGCGGGAGTTACGAGCAGTACTTC. This codes for CSASAPSGSYEQYF.

There are many counts of this clonotype. The rearrangement joins TRBV2 to TRBJ2-7, with D maybe TRBD1 (5 bases). The germline V and J ends were trimmed by 7 bases and 5 bases, with 12 bases remaining between them. Germline lookup yields CDR1 SNHLY and CDR2 FYNNEI. This CDR3 region has 12 residues. The CDR3 reads CASTVTGNEQYF. CDR3 nucleotide sequence: TGTGCCAGCACCGTCACAGGCAACGAGCAGTACTTC.

The chain couples TRBV12-3 or TRBV12-4 to TRBJ2-5, with 8 bases that match TRBD1. J gave up 9 bases and V 7 bases, and 10 bases lay outside the gene matches. CDR3 length: 13 amino acids. The CDR3 nucleotides read TGTGCCAGCACCGCCCAGGGGGCTTCGGCCCAGTACTTC. It yields the protein CASTAQGASAQYF.

This rearrangement joins TRBV6-1 to TRBJ2-7; 14 positions agree with TRBD2. The CDR3 loop spans 17 amino acids. CDR1 and CDR2 (germline): MNHNS, SASEGT. V lost 8 bases and J lost 5; bases outside the gene matches: 14. In nucleotides, the CDR3 is TGTGCCAGCGCAATAACCGGACTAGCGGGGGGCCAGAACGAGCAGTACTTC. This codes for CASAITGLAGGQNEQYF.

This chain links TRBV4-1 with TRBJ1-2; D is undetermined. The CDR3 runs to 15 residues. Trimming cost V 0 bases and J 7 bases, with 15 bases left between them. Germline CDR1 MGHRA, CDR2 YSYEKL. The CDR3 loop is CASSQDRIPGSGYTF. The CDR3 nucleotides read TGCGCCAGCAGCCAAGATCGAATCCCAGGCTCTGGCTACACCTTC.

The table lists this clonotype with many counts. The genes are TRBV12-3 or TRBV12-4 and TRBJ1-1; 9 bases line up with TRBD1. The CDR3 is 14 amino acids. V was pared by 6 bases and J by 4 bases, with 6 bases of the junction left unmatched. The CDR3 bases are TGTGCCAGCAGCCTCCGACAGGGGGGCACTGAAGCTTTCTTT. Its translation: CASSLRQGGTEAFF.

V gene TRBV5-1 combines with J gene TRBJ2-4; a weak D match, TRBD1 (5 bases). Germline lookup yields CDR1 SGHRS and CDR2 YFSETQ. This CDR3 has 16 amino acids. Trimming took off 0 bases at V and 0 bases at J, with 10 bases between the two ends. The CDR3 bases are TGCGCCAGCAGCTTGGGACAGATCCTAGCCAAAAACATTCAGTACTTC. Amino acid sequence: CASSLGQILAKNIQYF.

This clonotype was seen a handful of times. The CDR3 loop is CASSPTTRGLTGELFF. The CDR3 DNA follows: TGTGCCAGCAGCCCGACAACGCGGGGGCTGACCGGGGAGCTGTTTTTT. The genes are TRBV4-2 and TRBJ2-2; a weak D match, TRBD2 (7 bases). CDR3 length equals 16 residues. Trimming removed 4 bases at V and 5 bases at J, with 17 bases between. CDR1 is LGHNA, CDR2 YNFKEQ, per germline.

DNA for the CDR3: TGTGCCAGCATGGGTCTAAAGTCCTACGAGCAGTACTTC. Amino acid sequence: CASMGLKSYEQYF. The chain couples TRBV6-1 to TRBJ2-7; no clear D gene. With 7 bases removed from V and 1 base from J, the gap between germline ends came to 11 bases. The CDR3 covers 13 residues. CDR1 is MNHNS, CDR2 SASEGT, per germline.

At least ten counts were recorded for this clonotype. The chain is built from TRBV13 and TRBJ2-5; D is unresolved. The CDR3 length is 13 residues. Trimming shortened V by 5 bases and J by 5 bases, and 12 bases separated the two germline ends. Germline assignment: CDR1 PRHDT and CDR2 FYEKMQ (reference sequence). This CDR3 reads CASSAPPLETQYF. In DNA, the CDR3 is TGTGCCAGCAGCGCACCCCCTCTTGAGACCCAGTACTTC.

In this sample, this clonotype turned up many times. The V and J genes are TRBV27 and TRBJ1-2; D might be TRBD1 (5 bases). Trimming left V 5 bases short and J 3 bases short, with 13 bases between. This CDR3 is built from 14 residues. Germline loops: CDR1 MNHEY, CDR2 SMNVEV (reference sequence). The CDR3 protein is CASSPIGTDYGYTF. The CDR3 DNA is TGTGCCAGCAGTCCTATCGGGACGGACTATGGCTACACCTTC.

This clonotype was recorded at least ten times. The chain carries TRBV12-3 or TRBV12-4 and TRBJ1-2; the D is unclear. The CDR3 totals 14 residues. The ends were cut back, 1 base at V and 6 bases at J, with 12 bases in the middle. DNA of the CDR3: TGTGCCAGCAGTTTAGGGGTTGGAAAGGATGGCTACACCTTC. Encoded protein: CASSLGVGKDGYTF.

In this sample, this clonotype turned up many times. The rearrangement uses TRBV20-1 and TRBJ2-5; TRBD2 might be the D (5 bases). There are 15 residues in the CDR3. The germline V and J ends were trimmed by 6 bases and 2 bases, with 19 bases remaining between them. Germline CDR1 is DFQATT and CDR2 is SNEGSKA (reference sequence). CDR3 residues: CSAKRRWTIQETQYF. As DNA, the CDR3 is TGCAGTGCCAAGCGGCGGTGGACGATTCAAGAGACCCAGTACTTC.

This clonotype was seen a handful of times. The rearrangement uses TRBV12-3 or TRBV12-4 and TRBJ2-3; 11 nucleotides match TRBD2. J gave up 0 bases and V 4 bases, and 15 bases lay outside the gene matches. This CDR3 has 20 residues. Written as DNA, the CDR3 is TGTGCCAGCAGTTCCCCCGGTTGGTCTAGCGGGGGGCTTAGCACAGATACGCAGTATTTT. This translates into CASSSPGWSSGGLSTDTQYF.

The table lists this clonotype with many counts. The chain has TRBV4-1 and TRBJ2-2; D gene ambiguous. V lost 3 bases and J lost 4, with 9 bases in between. CDR1 and CDR2 (germline): MGHRA, YSYEKL. This CDR3 has 14 residues. The CDR3 bases are TGCGCCAGCAGCCACACTTCGGTCACCGGGGAGCTGTTTTTT. This gives the protein CASSHTSVTGELFF.